These 5 T cell receptor beta chains came from one sample sequenced in a study of CD8 T cells in Susac syndrome. RNA was extracted with the RNeasy kit, and a quantity of roughly 0.5 to 1 ug was reverse transcribed using random hexamers. TCRdb recomputed calls from the immunoSEQ multiplex PCR reads with MiXCR, one row per CDR3 protein. Of about 120,000 distinct CDR3 sequences in the sample, less than 95% were seen once. Sequenced: CD8+ T cells from PBMCs. The receptor set was obtained from a human donor in good health.

This chain uses TRBV7-2 with TRBJ2-5; TRBD1 agrees at 7 bases. CDR1 is SGHTA, CDR2 FQGNSA, per germline. With V trimmed by 2 bases and J by 7 bases, 7 bases remained unmatched. This CDR3 has 14 amino acids. This CDR3 is CASSLLETGTTQYF. The CDR3 DNA reads TGTGCCAGCAGCTTATTGGAGACAGGGACGACCCAGTACTTC. Complete variable domain (other parts from reference TRBV7-2 and TRBJ2-5): GAGVSQSPSNKVTEKGKDVELRCDPISGHTALYWYRQSLGQGLEFLIYFQGNSAPDKSGLPSDRFSAERTGGSVSTLTIQRTQQEDSAVYLCASSLLETGTTQYFGPGTRLLVL.

V usage is TRBV2 and J usage is TRBJ1-5, with TRBD1 identical over 10 bases. The germline gives CDR1 SNHLY, CDR2 FYNNEI. The V gene end was trimmed by 4 bases and the J gene end by 11 bases; junction bases not matched to a gene: 11. This CDR3 spans 15 amino acids. CDR3: CASSGPGQGPGAQHF. CDR3 nucleotides: TGTGCCAGCAGTGGACCGGGACAGGGGCCGGGGGCCCAGCATTTT. Looking up the rest from reference TRBV2 and TRBJ1-5 gives the full variable domain: EPEVTQTPSHQVTQMGQEVILRCVPISNHLYFYWYRQILGQKVEFLVSFYNNEISEKSEIFDDQFSVERPDGSNFTLKIRSTKLEDSAMYFCASSGPGQGPGAQHFGDGTRLSIL.

The CDR3 is CSSRTGILNTEAFF. The CDR3 nucleotides are TGCAGCTCTCGGACAGGGATATTGAACACTGAAGCTTTCTTT. The V call is TRBV29-1, the J call TRBJ1-1; 8 bases align to TRBD1. The CDR3 contains 14 residues. Unmatched junction bases numbered 8, after V lost 8 bases and J lost 0 bases. Germline values: CDR1 SQVTM, CDR2 ANQGSEA.

This clonotype was recorded only once. V is TRBV12-3 or TRBV12-4 and J is TRBJ1-5; D is uncertain. Trimming pared 5 bases from V and 6 bases from J, leaving 14 bases between. This CDR3 has 14 residues. Here the CDR3 DNA reads TGTGCCAGCAGTCCGTCCACCGTGGCTCAGCCCCAGCATTTT. Its protein product is CASSPSTVAQPQHF.

The chain employs TRBV9 and TRBJ2-3; 10 nucleotides line up with TRBD2. The V gene end was trimmed by 6 bases and the J gene end by 4 bases; junction bases not matched to a gene: 8. Looked up from germline, CDR1 is SGDLS and CDR2 is YYNGEE. This CDR3 spans 15 amino acids. CDR3 sequence: CASTVAGGRADTQYF. In nucleotides, the CDR3 is TGTGCCAGCACGGTAGCGGGGGGTCGCGCAGATACGCAGTATTTT.